The clone carrying this T cell receptor beta chain was counted only a few times. The antigen is unknown. The sample is drawn from a study of beta chain features in type 1 diabetes. Study-wide findings and caveats: Reduced insertions and increased deletions marked VDJ junctions in type 1 diabetes patients. Researchers report that Type 1 diabetes patients had moderately but significantly shorter TCRB CDR3s across all four CD4+ subsets. Researchers reported that naive, central memory and Treg TCRB repertoires appeared more similar in patients than in healthy donors.

All of the isolated RNA was reverse transcribed, so expressed TCRB transcripts were sequenced. The table came from immunoSEQ multiplex PCR; TCRdb's copy has only in-frame clones and leaves some out. The sample records roughly 450,000 clones, 10% to 12% being singletons. Trimming cost V 2 bases and J 7 bases, with 18 bases left between them. The germline gives CDR1 KGHSH, CDR2 LQKENI. There are 16 residues in the CDR3. The sequencing sample was made of naive CD4+ T cells from blood. V usage is TRBV18 and J usage is TRBJ2-4; D remains unclear. The sequence derives from a woman between 18 and 29 years old in good health. DNA for the CDR3: TGTGCCAGCTCACCAGAAAACACGCGGCTCTGGAACATTCAGTACTTC. This encodes CASSPENTRLWNIQYF. Filled out from reference TRBV18 and TRBJ2-4, the complete variable domain reads NAGVMQNPRHLVRRRGQEARLRCSPMKGHSHVYWYRQLPEEGLKFMVYLQKENIIDESGMPKERFSAEFPKEGPSILRIQQVVRGDSAAYFCASSPENTRLWNIQYFGAGTRLSVL.